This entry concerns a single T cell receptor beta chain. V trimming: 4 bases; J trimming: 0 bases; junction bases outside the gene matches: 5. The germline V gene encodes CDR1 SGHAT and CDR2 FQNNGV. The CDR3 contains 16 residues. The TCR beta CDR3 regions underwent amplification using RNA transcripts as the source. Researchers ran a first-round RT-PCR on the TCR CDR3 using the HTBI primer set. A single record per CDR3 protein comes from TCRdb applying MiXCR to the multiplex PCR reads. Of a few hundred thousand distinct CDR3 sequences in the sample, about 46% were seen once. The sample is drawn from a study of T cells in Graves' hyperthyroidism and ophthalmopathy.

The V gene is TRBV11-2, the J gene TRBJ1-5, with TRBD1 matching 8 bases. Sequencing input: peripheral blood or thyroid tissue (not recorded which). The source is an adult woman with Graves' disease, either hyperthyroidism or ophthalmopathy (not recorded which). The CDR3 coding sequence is TGTGCCAGCAGCTCGACAGGGGCCAATAGCAATCAGCCCCAGCATTTT. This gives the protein CASSSTGANSNQPQHF. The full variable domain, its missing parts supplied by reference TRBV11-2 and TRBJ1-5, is EAGVAQSPRYKIIEKRQSVAFWCNPISGHATLYWYQQILGQGPKLLIQFQNNGVVDDSQLPKDRFSAERLKGVDSTLKIQPAKLEDSAVYLCASSSTGANSNQPQHFGDGTRLSIL.